What follows are 17 T cell receptor beta chains derived from one specimen sequenced in a study of OX40 agonist ivuxolimab in advanced cancers. Profiling relied on immunoSEQ multiplex PCR, and the TCRdb table lists in-frame clones only, not all of them. The sample lists some 64,000 clones, 91% seen once, with around a sixth in the top ten. The sample was CD4+ or CD8+ T cells sorted from blood, taken in a trial of the OX40 agonist ivuxolimab. The receptors were sampled from an adult with an advanced solid tumor such as melanoma, head and neck, liver or kidney cancer.

This clone was counted a single time. The rearrangement joins TRBV15 to TRBJ1-2; perhaps TRBD1 as D (5 bases). Deletions cut 0 bases from V and 4 bases from J, with 12 bases between. CDR3 length: 15 residues. The germline V gene has CDR1 LNHNV and CDR2 YYDKDF (reference sequence). This chain's CDR3 is CATSRDIGTPYGYTF. The CDR3 region has the DNA TGTGCCACCAGCAGAGATATCGGGACCCCCTATGGCTACACCTTC.

A single count supports this clone. The gene calls are TRBV29-1 and TRBJ1-2, with a possible D match to TRBD1 (5 bases). The germline CDR1 and CDR2 sequences are SQVTM and ANQGSEA. V lost 6 bases, J lost 0 bases, and 14 bases lay in between. The CDR3 is made up of 14 amino acids. Here the CDR3 reads CSVPKGTANYGYTF. CDR3 bases: TGCAGCGTCCCAAAAGGGACCGCTAACTATGGCTACACCTTC. Combining the CDR3 with reference TRBV29-1 and TRBJ1-2 gives the whole variable domain SAVISQKPSRDICQRGTSLTIQCQVDSQVTMMFWYRQQPGQSLTLIATANQGSEATYESGFVIDKFPISRPNLTFSTLTVSNMSPEDSSIYLCSVPKGTANYGYTFGSGTRLTVV.

This chain joins TRBV10-2 and TRBJ2-3, with 11 bases lining up with TRBD2. The CDR3 runs 15 residues. The germline V gene has CDR1 WSHSY and CDR2 SAAADI. V lost 5 bases to trimming and J lost 1 base; unmatched junction nucleotides: 2. CDR3 sequence: CASSLSGGGTDTQYF. The CDR3 DNA reads as TGCGCCAGCAGTCTTAGCGGGGGGGGCACAGATACGCAGTATTTT.

The chain is built from TRBV11-1 and TRBJ2-7; TRBD1 matches 9 bases. Germline CDR1 and CDR2: SGHAT and FQDESV (reference sequence). V was clipped by 4 bases and J by 3 bases; unmatched bases: 7. The CDR3 has 15 residues. Written as DNA, the CDR3 is TGTGCCAGCAGCTCCTATAGGGGACAGGGCTACGAGCAGTACTTC. Translating gives CASSSYRGQGYEQYF.

The V and J genes are TRBV5-1 and TRBJ2-1, with D possibly matching TRBD2 (5 bases). The CDR3 runs 13 residues. The germline CDR1 and CDR2 sequences are SGHRS and YFSETQ. Trimming cost V 5 bases and J 8 bases, with 14 bases left between them. The CDR3 spells CASSWETSDEQFF. CDR3 in DNA: TGCGCCAGCAGTTGGGAGACGAGCGATGAGCAGTTCTTC.

This chain joins TRBV11-3 and TRBJ2-5; 8 nucleotides align to TRBD2. Germline CDR1 and CDR2: SGHNT and YENEEA. The CDR3 has 14 amino acids. V gave up 4 bases and J gave up 5 bases; unmatched junction bases: 6. In nucleotides, the CDR3 is TGTGCCAGCAGCTCGACTAGCGATACGGAGACCCAGTACTTC. Residues: CASSSTSDTETQYF. Using reference TRBV11-3 and TRBJ2-5 for the parts outside the CDR3, the full variable domain is EAGVVQSPRYKIIEKKQPVAFWCNPISGHNTLYWYLQNLGQGPELLIRYENEEAVDDSQLPKDRFSAERLKGVDSTLKIQPAELGDSAVYLCASSSTSDTETQYFGPGTRLLVL.

V gene TRBV19 combines with J gene TRBJ1-1, with no clear D. V lost 7 bases and J lost 2, with 17 bases in between. The CDR3 loop spans 15 amino acids. Per the germline V gene, CDR1 is LNHDA and CDR2 is SQIVND (reference sequence). CDR3 sequence (DNA): TGTGCCAGTACCAACTTAGTAGGGCTAAACACTGAAGCTTTCTTT. Amino acid sequence: CASTNLVGLNTEAFF.

The gene calls are TRBV5-6 and TRBJ1-2, with no clear D. The germline CDR1 and CDR2 sequences are SGHDT and YYEEEE. The ends were cut back, 3 bases at V and 4 bases at J, with 19 bases in the middle. This CDR3 contains 16 residues. Written as DNA, the CDR3 is TGTGCCAGCAGCTCATTTTCTGAATGGGTGGGCTATGGCTACACCTTC. Translated, it gives CASSSFSEWVGYGYTF.

The rearrangement links TRBV19 to TRBJ2-2; D is ambiguous. The V gene lost 5 bases and the J gene lost 0 bases, with 10 bases spanning the gap. The CDR3 is 15 residues long. Germline lookup yields CDR1 LNHDA and CDR2 SQIVND (reference sequence). In nucleotides, the CDR3 is TGTGCCAGTAGTCCCGGGTTGGCGAACACCGGGGAGCTGTTTTTT. This gives the protein CASSPGLANTGELFF.

This chain links TRBV7-3 with TRBJ1-1; D may be TRBD1 (6 bases). V was pared by 0 bases and J by 1 base, with 6 bases between. This CDR3 region has 14 residues. Germline-derived CDR1 and CDR2 are SGHTA and FQGTGA. CDR3 DNA: TGTGCCAGCAGCTTAACAGGGGGGAACACTGAAGCTTTCTTT. This encodes CASSLTGGNTEAFF.

This chain uses TRBV27 with TRBJ2-3, with D possibly TRBD2 on 5 matching bases. The germline CDR1 and CDR2 sequences are MNHEY and SMNVEV (reference sequence). V was pared by 7 bases and J by 4 bases, with 18 bases between. The CDR3 is 15 amino acids. CDR3 residues: CASKSGKAWADTQYF. The CDR3 DNA is TGTGCCAGCAAGAGCGGTAAAGCCTGGGCAGATACGCAGTATTTT.

The chain recombines TRBV7-9 with TRBJ2-2; TRBD1 agrees at 7 bases. J lost 5 bases, V lost 4 bases, and 16 bases had no gene match. The germline CDR1 and CDR2 sequences are SEHNR and FQNEAQ (reference sequence). CDR3 length: 18 residues. The CDR3 DNA reads TGTGCCAGCAGCTCGAACTTCGGGAAGGGGGCGTTGACCGGGGAGCTGTTTTTT. As protein: CASSSNFGKGALTGELFF. Combining the CDR3 with reference TRBV7-9 and TRBJ2-2 gives the whole variable domain DTGVSQNPRHKITKRGQNVTFRCDPISEHNRLYWYRQTLGQGPEFLTYFQNEAQLEKSRLLSDRFSAERPKGSFSTLEIQRTEQGDSAMYLCASSSNFGKGALTGELFFGEGSRLTVL.

The gene calls are TRBV28 and TRBJ1-3; 11 nucleotides align to TRBD1. Germline CDR1 reads MDHEN; CDR2 reads SYDVKM. J gave up 0 bases and V 6 bases, and 7 bases lay outside the gene matches. The CDR3 sequence is 17 residues long. The DNA for the CDR3 is TGTGCCAGCAGCCTCGGGGGACAGGGGGTCTCTGGAAACACCATATATTTT. As protein: CASSLGGQGVSGNTIYF.

DNA of the CDR3: TGTGCCAGCAGCTTTACTACAGGGGGTAGGAATGAGCAGTTCTTC. Residues: CASSFTTGGRNEQFF. The chain has TRBV7-6 and TRBJ2-1; 8 bases align to TRBD1. Looked up from germline, CDR1 is SGHVS and CDR2 is FNYEAQ. Trimming at V came to 3 bases and at J to 7 bases, leaving 8 bases not matched to a gene. This CDR3 has 15 residues.

The chain uses TRBV13 and TRBJ1-1, with TRBD1 identical over 9 bases. Trimming took 4 bases from V and 4 from J; bases not matched to a gene: 4. The CDR3 contains 14 residues. CDR1 is PRHDT and CDR2 is FYEKMQ in the germline V gene (reference sequence). In DNA form, the CDR3 reads TGTGCCAGCAGCTCGGGGACAGGGTTCACTGAAGCTTTCTTT. It translates to CASSSGTGFTEAFF.

The chain has TRBV6-4 and TRBJ1-3, with D unresolved. The germline V and J ends were trimmed by 8 bases and 0 bases, with 20 bases remaining between them. CDR1 is MRHNA, CDR2 SNTAGT, per germline. This CDR3 is built from 17 residues. The CDR3 DNA is TGTGCCAGCCTGGAGGGAAAGACGGCGAGCTCTGGAAACACCATATATTTT. Its protein product is CASLEGKTASSGNTIYF.

The chain links TRBV11-2 to TRBJ1-1; D remains unclear. Trimming cost V 1 base and J 1 base, with 7 bases left between them. The CDR3 is 14 residues long. Germline lookup yields CDR1 SGHAT and CDR2 FQNNGV. The CDR3 sequence is CASSLGGGNTEAFF. DNA of the CDR3: TGTGCCAGCAGCTTAGGGGGAGGGAACACTGAAGCTTTCTTT. Variable domain in full (rest from reference TRBV11-2 and TRBJ1-1): EAGVAQSPRYKIIEKRQSVAFWCNPISGHATLYWYQQILGQGPKLLIQFQNNGVVDDSQLPKDRFSAERLKGVDSTLKIQPAKLEDSAVYLCASSLGGGNTEAFFGQGTRLTVV.